Sequencing of this T cell receptor beta chain was carried out in a study of shared T cell receptors in the human thymus. V was pared by 0 bases and J by 3 bases, with 16 bases of the junction left unmatched. From germline, CDR1 is SGHDN and CDR2 FVKESK. This CDR3 is built from 19 residues. Sequencing was performed with immunoSEQ multiplex PCR; in TCRdb, only in-frame clones are kept and a portion is missing. The sample includes roughly 710,000 clones, approximately 83% of them seen just once. This clone showed up just a few times. These data were likewise used in another study, on human thymus T cells. That work adds: In thymic and blood repertoires alike, V and J usage looked biased. Thymic repertoires from unrelated individuals overlapped highly, related research reported.

The receptor was derived from a girl in the first two years of life with a congenital heart defect. The sequenced material came from thymocytes. The chain employs TRBV14 and TRBJ1-2; 7 bases align to TRBD1. CDR3 bases: TGTGCCAGCAGCCAAGAGGGGTGGGACAGCAGAACGGGATACTATGGCTACACCTTC. Residues: CASSQEGWDSRTGYYGYTF.